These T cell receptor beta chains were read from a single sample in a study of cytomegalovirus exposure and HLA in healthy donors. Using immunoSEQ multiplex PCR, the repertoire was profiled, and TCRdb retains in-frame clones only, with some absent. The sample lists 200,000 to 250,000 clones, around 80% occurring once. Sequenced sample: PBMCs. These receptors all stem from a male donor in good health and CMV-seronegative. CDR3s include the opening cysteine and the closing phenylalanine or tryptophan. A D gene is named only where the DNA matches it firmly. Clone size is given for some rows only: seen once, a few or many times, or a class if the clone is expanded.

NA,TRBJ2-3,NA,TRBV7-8,CASSQVRDTQYF,TGTGCCAGCAGCCAGGTCAGAGATACGCAGTATTTT
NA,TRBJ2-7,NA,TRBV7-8,CASSSPIGRSGTYEQYF,TGTGCCAGCAGCTCACCAATTGGCAGGAGCGGTACCTACGAGCAGTACTTC
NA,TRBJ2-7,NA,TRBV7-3,CASSLDSTYEQYF,TGTGCCAGCAGCTTAGACAGTACCTACGAGCAGTACTTC
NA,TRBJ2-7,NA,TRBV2,CASSPPLRVAYEQYF,TGTGCCAGCAGTCCTCCTCTGCGGGTCGCCTACGAGCAGTACTTC
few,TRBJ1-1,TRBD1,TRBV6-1,CASGEGGRRTEAFF,TGTGCCAGCGGCGAAGGGGGCCGGCGGACTGAAGCTTTCTTT
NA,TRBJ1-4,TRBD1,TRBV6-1,CASTSLRDRAGKLFF,TGTGCCAGCACCAGCCTCCGGGACAGGGCAGGAAAACTGTTTTTT
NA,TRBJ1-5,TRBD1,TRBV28,CASSAAGTGDQPQHF,TGTGCCAGCAGTGCGGCCGGGACAGGGGATCAGCCCCAGCATTTT
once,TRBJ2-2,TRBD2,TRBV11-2,CASSTSGTSGNTGELFF,TGTGCCAGCAGCACTTCCGGGACTAGCGGTAACACCGGGGAGCTGTTTTTT
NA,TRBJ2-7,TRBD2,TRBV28,CASSSPGGANYEQYF,TGTGCCAGCAGTTCCCCGGGGGGAGCAAACTACGAGCAGTACTTC
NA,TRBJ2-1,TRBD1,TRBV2,CASCGRQGGNEQFF,TGTGCCAGTTGTGGACGACAGGGTGGCAATGAGCAGTTCTTC
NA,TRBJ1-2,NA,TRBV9,CASSPIAGVGYTF,TGTGCCAGCAGCCCCATCGCAGGGGTCGGCTACACCTTC
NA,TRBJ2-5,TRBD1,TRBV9,CASSAPTRGTGETQYF,TGTGCCAGCAGTGCCCCAACCCGCGGGACAGGGGAGACCCAGTACTTC
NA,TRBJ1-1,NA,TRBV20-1,CSAQRQDEAFF,TGCAGTGCTCAAAGACAGGATGAAGCTTTCTTT
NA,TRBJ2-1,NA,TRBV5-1,CASSLIDEQFF,TGCGCCAGCAGCTTAATCGATGAGCAGTTCTTC
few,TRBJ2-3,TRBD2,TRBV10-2,CASSWTSVADTQYF,TGCGCCAGCAGTTGGACTAGCGTCGCAGATACGCAGTATTTT
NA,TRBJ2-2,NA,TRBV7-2,CASSATSSPGELFF,TGTGCCAGCAGCGCGACTAGTTCCCCCGGGGAGCTGTTTTTT
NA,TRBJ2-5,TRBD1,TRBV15,CATSLTDRVGTQETQYF,TGTGCCACCAGCCTAACGGACAGGGTTGGAACCCAAGAGACCCAGTACTTC
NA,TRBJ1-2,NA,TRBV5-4,CASSPWGSERGAHGYTF,TGTGCCAGCAGCCCCTGGGGTTCCGAGCGGGGGGCCCATGGCTACACCTTC
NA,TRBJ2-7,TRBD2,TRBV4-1,CASSQTPGGLAGFYEQYF,TGCGCCAGCAGCCAGACACCCGGTGGACTAGCGGGGTTCTACGAGCAGTACTTC
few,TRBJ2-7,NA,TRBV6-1,CASNSRGRLSYEQYF,TGTGCCAGCAACTCAAGGGGCCGTCTCTCCTACGAGCAGTACTTC
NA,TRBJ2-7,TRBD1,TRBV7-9,CASSLPRDRDHEQYF,TGTGCCAGCAGCTTACCGCGAGACAGGGACCACGAGCAGTACTTC
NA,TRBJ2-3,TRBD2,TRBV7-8,CASSITSGRTDTQYF,TGTGCCAGCAGCATAACTAGCGGGAGAACAGATACGCAGTATTTT
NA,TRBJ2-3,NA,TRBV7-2,CASSPQGTHTDTQYF,TGTGCCAGCAGTCCGCAGGGTACACACACAGATACGCAGTATTTT
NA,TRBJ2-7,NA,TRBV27,CASSLSRNSYEQYF,TGTGCCAGCAGTTTATCGAGAAACAGCTACGAGCAGTACTTC
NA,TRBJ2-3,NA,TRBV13,CASSLSGEMRIDTQYF,TGTGCCAGCAGCTTATCGGGTGAAATGAGGATAGATACGCAGTATTTT
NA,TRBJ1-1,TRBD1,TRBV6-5,CASSFTGGMGEAFF,TGTGCCAGCAGTTTCACAGGGGGCATGGGTGAAGCTTTCTTT
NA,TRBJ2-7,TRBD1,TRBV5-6,CASSWTGTASYEQYF,TGTGCCAGCAGCTGGACCGGGACAGCTTCCTACGAGCAGTACTTC
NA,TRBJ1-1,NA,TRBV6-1,CASSEITSNTEAFF,TGTGCCAGCAGTGAAATAACATCGAACACTGAAGCTTTCTTT
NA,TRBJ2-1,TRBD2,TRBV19,CASSRTSNGNEQFF,TGTGCCAGTAGCCGGACTAGTAACGGCAATGAGCAGTTCTTC